Below are 14 T cell receptor beta chains sequenced from a single sample in a study of tumor-infiltrating lymphocytes in primary liver carcinoma. Unsorted bulk tissue of roughly 20-31 mg yielded co-extracted RNA and DNA. Starting from around 500 ng of total RNA, TCR beta cDNA was produced with a primer in the constant region. Three nested multiplex PCR rounds, a slightly modified ARM-PCR method, built the TCR beta libraries. The opening two PCR rounds, ten to eleven cycles each, paired TRBV1-TRBV30 forward primers with a C-beta reverse primer. TCRdb re-called the multiplex PCR reads through MiXCR, storing one row per CDR3 protein. The repertoire holds 47,000 or so distinct CDR3 sequences, with over 70% as singletons. The specimen sequenced was liver tumor tissue from sampling region 3. Subset here: tumor region T3, left-lateral pole. The receptors come from a man aged 35 to 55 with primary liver carcinoma and hepatitis B virus infection.

This clonotype was detected only once. The chain employs TRBV6-5 and TRBJ2-7; unclear D gene. Germline CDR1 and CDR2: MNHEY and SVGAGI. The CDR3 runs to 14 residues. The CDR3 region has the DNA TGTACCACCAGTTACCAGTCAACCCCTCTCGAGCAGTACTTC. It specifies CTTSYQSTPLEQYF.

The chain recombines TRBV6-1 with TRBJ2-3, with D unresolved. The germline gives CDR1 MNHNS, CDR2 SASEGT. V was clipped by 2 bases and J by 3 bases, with 21 bases between them. The CDR3 has 18 residues. The CDR3 reads CASSEPVSGPYSTDTQYF. The CDR3 DNA follows: TGTGCCAGCAGTGAACCAGTTAGTGGGCCGTATAGTACAGATACGCAGTATTTT.

This clonotype was counted a few times. This may be a read error: a much more frequent sequence differs by one nucleotide. The chain links TRBV5-4 to TRBJ2-1; D not resolved. CDR3 length: 13 residues. Germline CDR1 and CDR2: SGHNT and YYREEE (reference sequence). The CDR3 DNA reads TGTGCCAGCAGCTTGGGTTGGGATAATGAGCAGTCCTTC. It codes for CASSLGWDNEQSF.

This clonotype is a singleton in its sample. The J gene is TRBJ2-2, the V gene TRBV12-3 or TRBV12-4; D unclear. Trimming took 3 bases from V and 6 from J, leaving 17 bases between them. The CDR3 has 16 residues. CDR3: CASSFEVGVWSGELFF. The DNA of the CDR3 is TGTGCCAGCAGTTTTGAAGTGGGCGTATGGTCCGGGGAGCTGTTTTTT.

Comment on this clonotype: This likely comes from a read error, as the CDR3 has no conserved phenylalanine or tryptophan at its end. CDR3 sequence reads: CASRFGAVGNEQFS. The CDR3 DNA is TGTGCTAGCAGATTCGGGGCGGTGGGCAATGAGCAGTTCTCC. The chain is built from TRBV5-6 and TRBJ2-1; D assignment may be TRBD1 or TRBD2 (5 bases each). Germline CDR1 is SGHDT and CDR2 is YYEEEE. CDR3 length equals 14 residues.

Concerning this clonotype itself: The junction departs from germline at one end; a sequencing error may be responsible. The chain couples TRBV6-6 to TRBJ1-2, with unresolved D. The CDR3 contains 15 residues. Looked up from germline, CDR1 is MNHNY and CDR2 is SVGAGI (reference sequence). The CDR3 protein is CASSYTLLVEHGYTF. CDR3 DNA sequence: TGTGCTAGCAGTTACACGCTCCTGGTAGAACATGGCTACACCTTC.

Details on this clonotype: An end of the junction does not agree with germline; a read error may underlie this. This chain uses TRBV12-3 or TRBV12-4 with TRBJ2-4; maybe TRBD1 (5 bases). CDR3 length equals 15 residues. CDR3 amino acids: CTSNFGQGAKNIQYF. In DNA, the CDR3 is TGTACCAGCAATTTCGGGCAGGGAGCCAAAAACATTCAGTACTTC.

In regard to this clonotype: A single base separates this from a much larger clone, so it may be a read error. V gene TRBV11-2 combines with J gene TRBJ2-7; D possibly corresponds to TRBD2 (6 bases). CDR3 length: 13 residues. Per germline, CDR1 SGHAT and CDR2 FQNNGV. Trimming cost V 2 bases and J 9 bases, with 14 bases left between them. CDR3 sequence (DNA): TGTGCCAGCAGCTTAAATGAGCTAGCGTCGCAGTACTTC. This gives the protein CASSLNELASQYF.

The rearrangement joins TRBV12-3 or TRBV12-4 to TRBJ1-1, with TRBD1 as a possible D gene (5 bases). This CDR3 spans 13 amino acids. CDR3 sequence: CISSRGRTTEAFF. The CDR3 nucleotides are TGTATCAGCAGTCGGGGAAGGACAACTGAAGCTTTCTTT.

This clonotype has at least ten counts. With a much larger clone just one base away, this may be a read error. The chain uses TRBV11-2 and TRBJ2-3; D gene unclear. Looked up from germline, CDR1 is SGHAT and CDR2 is FQNNGV. V lost 5 bases to trimming and J lost 6 bases, with 15 bases between them. The CDR3 has 14 residues. The CDR3 nucleotides read TGTGCCAGCAGCCTCGACGGCTACGCGGATACGCAGTATTTT. It yields the protein CASSLDGYADTQYF.

This clonotype was detected ten times or more. The chain couples TRBV24-1 to TRBJ2-2, with D uncertain. CDR1 and CDR2 (germline): KGHDR, SFDVKD. The CDR3 covers 14 residues. V lost 3 bases and J lost 4, with 8 bases in between. CDR3 amino acids: CATSDPDTTGELFF. The CDR3 nucleotides read TGTGCCACCAGTGATCCCGACACCACCGGGGAGCTGTTTTTT.

As for this clonotype: A junction boundary mismatches the germline segment, possibly from a read error. V usage is TRBV11-2 and J usage is TRBJ2-5, with a weak D call TRBD2 (5 bases). The CDR3 has 16 amino acids. CDR1 is SGHAT, CDR2 FQNNGV, per germline. In DNA form, the CDR3 reads TGTGCCAGGAGCTTTGGGAGTAGTGGCCCGGGGGAGACCCAGTACTTC. It encodes CARSFGSSGPGETQYF.

In regard to this clonotype: Relative to the germline gene, one junction end is altered; a read error may explain this. The J gene is TRBJ1-5, the V gene TRBV6-2 or TRBV6-3; D not certain. Germline V lookup: CDR1 MNHEY, CDR2 SVGEGT. The CDR3 consists of 16 residues. The CDR3 nucleotides are TGTGTCAGCAGCCTAAACCTCGGGAGTAGCAATCAACCCCAGCATTTT. Its translation: CVSSLNLGSSNQPQHF.

This clonotype was found many times. This chain connects TRBV28 to TRBJ1-1; D not certain. Trimming shortened V by 8 bases and J by 4 bases, and 8 bases separated the two germline ends. CDR3 size: 11 residues. Germline V gene lookup returns CDR1 MDHEN and CDR2 SYDVKM. The CDR3 coding sequence is TGTGCCAGCTTAGGCGGCACTGAAGCTTTCTTT. Its translation is CASLGGTEAFF.